The entry that follows covers one T cell receptor beta chain sequence. Its antigen remains undetermined. No much larger clone is present one base from it, and per-base qualities are unavailable. The sample belongs to a study of Ad26.COV2.S vaccination and SARS-CoV-2 variants (dated by TCRdb to the early 2020s). Turning to the overall study: Vaccine-arm donors came from COV1001, a multicentre, randomized, double-blind, placebo-controlled phase I-IIa trial of Ad26.COV2.S in healthy adults. Trial participants were randomized into five groups of five: low-dose or high-dose Ad26.COV2.S given once or twice, or placebo on both occasions. Throughout the experiments and outcome assessment, investigators stayed blinded to trial group allocation. Dosing of Ad26.COV2.S was intramuscular, at either 5x10^10 or 1x10^11 viral particles, delivered as one shot or as two shots spaced 56 days apart. The TCR-sequenced set comprised around 30 samples: around 20 Ad26.COV2.S vaccine recipients, 5 placebo recipients and 8 SARS-CoV-2 convalescent individuals. Sequencing of the TCRbeta repertoire served to evaluate the specificity and breadth of SARS-CoV-2-reactive T cell receptors following Ad26.COV2.S vaccination. The full study reports these points: The authors noted that total T cell responses may have been underestimated by the TCR breadth and depth analyses. After vaccination, spike-specific CD8+ and CD4+ T cell responses were reported to show substantial breadth. Compared with placebo recipients, Ad26.COV2.S recipients showed higher spike-specific TCR breadth (P = 0.0014). Comparable non-spike TCR breadth was observed between vaccine and placebo recipients, consistent with only spike being contained in the vaccine. Comparing responses between vaccine doses or regimens was not something the study was powered to do.

The treatment or condition label for this specimen denotes: about 20 received Ad26.COV2.S at low or high dose, single or two shots; about 5 received placebo; per-sample allocation not given. Repertoires of vaccine and placebo recipients were sequenced from samples collected on day 63 after the first injection. In Cohort 1b, fewer than 30 adults aged 18-55 years were enrolled at a single site in Boston, USA, between 29 July and 7 August 2020. Ad26.COV2.S was a replication-incompetent adenovirus type 26 vector expressing a prefusion-stabilized SARS-CoV-2 spike protein from the original Wuhan strain. TCRbeta CDR3 regions were sequenced with the immunoSEQ Assay. After extraction, genomic DNA underwent amplification by bias-controlled multiplex PCR, followed by high-throughput sequencing. The authors processed their data as follows. To quantify the absolute abundance of each unique TCRbeta CDR3 region, sequences were collapsed and filtered. Usable DNA was measured by amplifying reference genes present in all nucleated cells, and TCRbeta template counts were normalized to that usable DNA to estimate T cell fraction. Repertoire TCRs were annotated as SARS-CoV-2-specific when V gene, CDR3 amino acid sequence and J gene were exactly matched to a known reactive TCR set. The reference SARS-CoV-2 TCR set was derived from MIRA and filtered for enrichment in COVID-19-positive ImmuneCODE repertoires, a step that removed public or cross-reactive TCRs. Drawing on the MIRA antigens, annotated TCRs were analysed further at the level of specific ORF or position within ORF. Breadth was defined as annotated unique rearrangements over total unique productive rearrangements; depth was the summed frequency of those rearrangements. Two-sided Wilcoxon rank-sum tests were used to compare TCR breadth between groups. The source is immuneACCESS, and TCRdb retained only in-frame sequences with V and J called. Part of the clones is not carried over; for the studies checked, unresolved V genes explain less than half of this, and the remainder is unexplained. D and trimming were read from the DNA, whereas the V and J calls and clone size are those reported in that table. The sample table holds 350,000 to 500,000 clones, of which 80% to 95% were seen once. The biggest ten clones account for approximately 4.5% of the sample.

This clonotype was sampled from a person aged 18-65 years who received the Ad26.COV2.S COVID-19 vaccine or a placebo. The starting material was peripheral blood, obtained in a trial of Ad26.COV2.S vaccine versus placebo.

The CDR3 corresponds to CASSLAVGSDGYTF. The DNA sequence reads TGTGCCAGCAGCTTAGCAGTAGGGAGCGATGGCTACACCTTC. The rearranged chain carries TRBV7-9 and TRBJ1-2, with no confident D gene call. Counted from cysteine to phenylalanine, this CDR3 has 14 amino acids. The sequence is cut down to CDR3 DNA, 42 bases in frame from base 1. From the germline V gene (reference sequence), CDR1 is SEHNR and CDR2 is FQNEAQ. V drops 0 bases and J drops 6 bases, leaving 11 bases in between.